This T cell receptor beta chain appears in the sequencing data of a study of regulatory T cells in long-lasting Graves disease. Germline CDR1 SEHNR, CDR2 FQNEAQ (reference sequence). The CDR3 sequence is 14 residues long. The time point was: newly diagnosed GD, antithyroid drugs for less than 3 months. The authors made the TCR library using RNA they extracted from PBMCs. For TCR beta, libraries came from iRepertoire HTBI primers and Arm-PCR of CDR3 regions. In TCRdb, the multiplex PCR reads were re-called with MiXCR into one record per CDR3 protein. The sample lists under 500,000 distinct CDR3 sequences, about a sixth seen once, with around 11% in the top ten. Regarding the study as a whole: Whereas 950 to 1,000 public clonotypes were shared by new patients, persistent patients shared more, at some 2,500.

Of note for this clonotype: The antigen is undetermined. At one of its ends the junction is not consistent with the germline gene, which may arise from a read error.

This sample was also put to use in a study of T cells in Graves' hyperthyroidism and ophthalmopathy.

The chain carries TRBV7-9 and TRBJ2-1; the match to TRBD2 covers 9 bases. This sequence was found in a woman in her twenties or thirties with Graves disease. Sequencing used peripheral blood mononuclear cells (PBMCs), obtained at new diagnosis, from a patient treated with antithyroid drugs. The CDR3 bases are TGCGCCAGCAGCCAGACTAGCGGCTACAATGAGCAGTTCTTC. It specifies CASSQTSGYNEQFF.